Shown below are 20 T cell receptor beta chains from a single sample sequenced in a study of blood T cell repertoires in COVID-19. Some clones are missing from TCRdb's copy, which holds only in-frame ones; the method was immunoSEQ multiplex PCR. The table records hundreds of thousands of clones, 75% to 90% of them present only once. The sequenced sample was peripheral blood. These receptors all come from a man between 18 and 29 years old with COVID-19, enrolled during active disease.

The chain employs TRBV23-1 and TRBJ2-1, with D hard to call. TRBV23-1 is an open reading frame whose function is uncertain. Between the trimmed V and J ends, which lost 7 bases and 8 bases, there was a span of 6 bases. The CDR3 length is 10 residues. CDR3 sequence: CASTPDEQFF. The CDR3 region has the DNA TGCGCCAGCACCCCGGATGAGCAGTTCTTC.

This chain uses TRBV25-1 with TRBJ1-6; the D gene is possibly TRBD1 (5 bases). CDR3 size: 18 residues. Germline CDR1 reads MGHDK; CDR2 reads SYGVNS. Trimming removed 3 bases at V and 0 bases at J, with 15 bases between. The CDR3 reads CASSDGALRSSYNSPLHF. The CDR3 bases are TGTGCCAGCAGTGATGGGGCCTTACGGAGCTCCTATAATTCACCCCTCCACTTT.

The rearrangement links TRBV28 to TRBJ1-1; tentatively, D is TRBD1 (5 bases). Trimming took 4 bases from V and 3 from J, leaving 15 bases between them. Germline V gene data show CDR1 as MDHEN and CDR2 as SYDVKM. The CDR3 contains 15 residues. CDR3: CASSSGRGWDTEAFF. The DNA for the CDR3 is TGTGCCAGCAGTTCGGGTAGGGGATGGGACACTGAAGCTTTCTTT. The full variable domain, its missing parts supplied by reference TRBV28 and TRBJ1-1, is DVKVTQSSRYLVKRTGEKVFLECVQDMDHENMFWYRQDPGLGLRLIYFSYDVKMKEKGDIPEGYSVSREKKERFSLILESASTNQTSMYLCASSSGRGWDTEAFFGQGTRLTVV.

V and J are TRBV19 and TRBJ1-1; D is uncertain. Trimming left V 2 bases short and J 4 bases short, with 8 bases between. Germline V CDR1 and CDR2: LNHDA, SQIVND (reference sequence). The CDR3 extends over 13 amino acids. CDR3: CASSIPAGTEAFF. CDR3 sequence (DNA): TGTGCCAGTAGTATACCAGCAGGCACTGAAGCTTTCTTT.

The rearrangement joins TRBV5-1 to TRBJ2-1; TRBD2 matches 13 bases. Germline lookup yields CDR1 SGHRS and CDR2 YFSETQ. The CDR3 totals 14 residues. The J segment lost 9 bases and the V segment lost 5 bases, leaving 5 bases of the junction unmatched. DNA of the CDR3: TGCGCCAGCAGGACTAGCGGGAGGAAAAGTGAGCAGTTCTTC. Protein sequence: CASRTSGRKSEQFF.

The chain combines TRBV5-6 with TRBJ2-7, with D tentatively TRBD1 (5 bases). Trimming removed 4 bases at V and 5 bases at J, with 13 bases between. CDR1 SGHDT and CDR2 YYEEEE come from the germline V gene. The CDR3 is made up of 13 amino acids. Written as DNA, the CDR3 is TGTGCCAGCAGCCTGGGCAGGGCCCACGAGCAGTACTTC. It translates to CASSLGRAHEQYF.

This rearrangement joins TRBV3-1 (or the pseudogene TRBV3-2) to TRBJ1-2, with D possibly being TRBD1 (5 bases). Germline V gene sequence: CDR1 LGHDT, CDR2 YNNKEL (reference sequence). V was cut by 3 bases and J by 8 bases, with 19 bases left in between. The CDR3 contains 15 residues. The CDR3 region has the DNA TGTGCCAGCAGCCATTCCATTCTGACAGAGAGCGGCTACACCTTC. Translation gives CASSHSILTESGYTF.

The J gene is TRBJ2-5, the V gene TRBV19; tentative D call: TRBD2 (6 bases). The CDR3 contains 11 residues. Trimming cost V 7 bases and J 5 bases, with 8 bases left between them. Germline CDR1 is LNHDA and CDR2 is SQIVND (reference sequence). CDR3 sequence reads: CASKAGETQYF. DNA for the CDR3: TGTGCCAGTAAGGCGGGGGAGACCCAGTACTTC.

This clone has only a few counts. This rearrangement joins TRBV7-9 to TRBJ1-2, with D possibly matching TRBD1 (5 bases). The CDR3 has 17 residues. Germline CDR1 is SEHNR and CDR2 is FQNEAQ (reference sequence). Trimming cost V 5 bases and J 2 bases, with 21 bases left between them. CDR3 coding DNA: TGTGCCAGCAGCCCTGGGGCAGGGCGGGGAGACAACTATGGCTACACCTTC. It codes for CASSPGAGRGDNYGYTF.

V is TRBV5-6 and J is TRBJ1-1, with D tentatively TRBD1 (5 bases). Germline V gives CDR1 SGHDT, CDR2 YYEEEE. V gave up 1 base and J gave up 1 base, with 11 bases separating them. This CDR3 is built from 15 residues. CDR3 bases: TGTGCCAGCAGCTTGAACGGGGGAAGGAACACTGAAGCTTTCTTT. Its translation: CASSLNGGRNTEAFF.

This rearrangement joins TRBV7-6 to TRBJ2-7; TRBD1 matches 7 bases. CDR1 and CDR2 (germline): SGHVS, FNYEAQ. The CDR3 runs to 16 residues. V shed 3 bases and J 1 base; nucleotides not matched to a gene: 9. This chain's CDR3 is CASSFTGAPGSYEQYF. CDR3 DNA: TGTGCCAGCAGCTTCACAGGGGCCCCCGGTTCCTACGAGCAGTACTTC.

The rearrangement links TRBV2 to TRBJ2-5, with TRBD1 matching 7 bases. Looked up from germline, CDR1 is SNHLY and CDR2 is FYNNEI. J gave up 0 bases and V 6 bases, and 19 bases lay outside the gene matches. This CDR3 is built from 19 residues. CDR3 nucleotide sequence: TGTGCCAGCAGGAAAAGACAGGGTACCGGCCCAAACAACCAAGAGACCCAGTACTTC. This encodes CASRKRQGTGPNNQETQYF. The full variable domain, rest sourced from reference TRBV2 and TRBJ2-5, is EPEVTQTPSHQVTQMGQEVILRCVPISNHLYFYWYRQILGQKVEFLVSFYNNEISEKSEIFDDQFSVERPDGSNFTLKIRSTKLEDSAMYFCASRKRQGTGPNNQETQYFGPGTRLLVL.

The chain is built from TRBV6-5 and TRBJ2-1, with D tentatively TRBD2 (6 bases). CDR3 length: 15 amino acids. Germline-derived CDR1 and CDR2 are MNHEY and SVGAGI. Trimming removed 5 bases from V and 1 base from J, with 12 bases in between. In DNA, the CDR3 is TGTGCCAGCAGTCTGGCCAGCGGGTCCTACAATGAGCAGTTCTTC. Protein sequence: CASSLASGSYNEQFF.

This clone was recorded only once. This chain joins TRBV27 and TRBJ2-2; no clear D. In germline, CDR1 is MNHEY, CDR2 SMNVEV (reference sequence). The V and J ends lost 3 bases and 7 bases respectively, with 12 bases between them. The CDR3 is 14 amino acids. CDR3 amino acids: CASSFGLGVGELFF. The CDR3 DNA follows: TGTGCCAGCAGTTTTGGTCTAGGCGTCGGGGAGCTGTTTTTT.

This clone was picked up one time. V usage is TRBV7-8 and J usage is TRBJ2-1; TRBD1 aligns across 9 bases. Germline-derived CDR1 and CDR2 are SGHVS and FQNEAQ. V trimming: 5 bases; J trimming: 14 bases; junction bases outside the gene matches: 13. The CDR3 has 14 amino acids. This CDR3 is CASSPTTTGTGKFF. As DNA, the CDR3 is TGTGCCAGCAGCCCTACGACAACCGGGACAGGGAAGTTCTTC.

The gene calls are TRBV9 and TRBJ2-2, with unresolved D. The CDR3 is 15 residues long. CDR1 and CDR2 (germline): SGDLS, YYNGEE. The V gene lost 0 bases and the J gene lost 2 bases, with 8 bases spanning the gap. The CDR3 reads CASSVDRRNTGELFF. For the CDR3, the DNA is TGTGCCAGCAGCGTAGATAGGAGAAACACCGGGGAGCTGTTTTTT.

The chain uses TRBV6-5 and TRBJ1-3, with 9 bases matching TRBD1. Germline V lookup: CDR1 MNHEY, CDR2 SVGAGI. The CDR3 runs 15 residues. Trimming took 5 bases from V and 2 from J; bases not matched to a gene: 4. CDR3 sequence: CASSRTGATGNTIYF. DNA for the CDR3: TGTGCCAGCAGTCGGACAGGGGCGACTGGAAACACCATATATTTT.

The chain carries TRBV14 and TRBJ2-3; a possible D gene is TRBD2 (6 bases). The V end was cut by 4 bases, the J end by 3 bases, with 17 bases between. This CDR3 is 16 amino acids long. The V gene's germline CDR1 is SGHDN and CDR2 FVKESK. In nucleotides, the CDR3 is TGTGCCAGCAGCCCCGGACTAACGGATTTTACAGATACGCAGTATTTT. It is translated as CASSPGLTDFTDTQYF.

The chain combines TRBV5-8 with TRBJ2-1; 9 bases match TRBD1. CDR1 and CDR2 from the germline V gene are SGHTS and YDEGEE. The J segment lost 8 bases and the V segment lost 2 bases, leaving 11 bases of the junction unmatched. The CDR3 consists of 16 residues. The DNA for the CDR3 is TGTGCCAGCAGCTTATACGACAGGGGGTATCTATATGAGCAGTTCTTC. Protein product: CASSLYDRGYLYEQFF.

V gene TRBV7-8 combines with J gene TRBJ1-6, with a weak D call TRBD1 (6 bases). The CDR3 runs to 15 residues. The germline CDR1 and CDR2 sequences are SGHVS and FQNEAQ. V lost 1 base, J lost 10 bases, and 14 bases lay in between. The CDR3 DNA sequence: TGTGCCAGCAGCTTAGTCGGGGACAAAGGATCACCCCTCCACTTT. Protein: CASSLVGDKGSPLHF.